Below, one TCR beta chain is given with its context. The antigen is not known. RNA transcripts yielded amplified TCR beta CDR3 regions. With the HTBI primer set, the TCR CDR3 went through a first round of RT-PCR. TCRdb fed the multiplex PCR reads into MiXCR, producing one record per CDR3 protein. The table lists approximately 250,000 distinct CDR3 sequences, roughly 22% of them singletons. This entry comes from a study of T cells in Graves' hyperthyroidism and ophthalmopathy. There are 12 residues in the CDR3. Germline lookup yields CDR1 MNHEY and CDR2 SVGEGT. Unmatched junction bases numbered 3, after V lost 7 bases and J lost 4 bases. Exclusion of patients followed from uncontrolled infection, other autoimmune disease, pregnancy or lactation. Fresh peripheral blood, around 9.5 ml, yielded the PBMCs. Study results and limitations: The model identified upcoming ophthalmopathy a median approximately six months ahead of onset.

The rearrangement uses TRBV6-2 or TRBV6-3 and TRBJ2-7; 8 bases map to TRBD1. The TCR originated in a woman in her thirties or forties with Graves' ophthalmopathy. The source material was blood. CDR3 loop: CASNNRGYEQYF. DNA for the CDR3: TGTGCCAGCAATAACAGGGGGTACGAGCAGTACTTC.